This T cell receptor beta chain appears in the sequencing data of a study of blood T cell repertoires in COVID-19. At the level of the study: Some COVID-19 samples were acute and others convalescent; all came from the United States, Italy and Spain. The cDNA or gDNA used as material had been derived from T cells, B-cell-depleted T cells, or PBMCs.

The V gene lost 3 bases and the J gene lost 16 bases, with 16 bases spanning the gap. The germline gives CDR1 SEHNR, CDR2 FQNEAQ (reference sequence). This CDR3 comprises 12 residues. Original analysis: Reference gene primers were amplified, and this amplification served to estimate nucleated cell counts. Profiled with immunoSEQ multiplex PCR; TCRdb holds only in-frame clones, not every one. The DNA was the basis for D and trimming; V, J and clone size are from that table. The profile shows about 170,000 clones, more than 75% of them singletons. This clonotype originated in a man between 65 and 85 years old with acute or convalescent COVID-19. Input material: peripheral blood. J is TRBJ2-1 and V is TRBV7-9, with D maybe TRBD2 (6 bases). CDR3 sequence (DNA): TGTGCCAGCAGCTTCCAAGAGGTGGGGGGATTCTTC. Its translation is CASSFQEVGGFF.